This T cell receptor (beta chain) comes out of a study of blood T cell repertoires in COVID-19. In the study overall: T cells, B-cell-depleted T cells, or PBMCs provided the cDNA or gDNA that served as material.

The CDR3 length is 15 residues. Germline V gives CDR1 GTSNPN, CDR2 SVGIG (reference sequence). V trimming: 0 bases; J trimming: 2 bases; junction bases outside the gene matches: 6. The Seattle patients joined while their infection was active and were tracked longitudinally afterward. Under the authors' procedure: By means of reference gene primer amplification, nucleated cell counts were estimated. Assay: immunoSEQ multiplex PCR; the TCRdb copy retains only in-frame clones and omits some. The V and J calls and clone size were taken over from that table, and D and trimming were inferred from the DNA. The repertoire consists of 250,000 to 300,000 clones, with about 88% occurring once and the leading ten covering around 13%.

The sequenced material came from peripheral blood. The V and J genes are TRBV30 and TRBJ1-2; 7 nucleotides agree with TRBD1. This receptor was identified in a woman between 65 and 79 years old with COVID-19, enrolled during active disease. The CDR3 region is CAWSVETGFNYGYTF. The CDR3 DNA is TGTGCCTGGAGTGTCGAGACAGGGTTCAACTATGGCTACACCTTC. The complete variable domain, with remaining parts taken from reference TRBV30 and TRBJ1-2, reads SQTIHQWPATLVQPVGSPLSLECTVEGTSNPNLYWYRQAAGRGLQLLFYSVGIGQISSEVPQNLSASRPQDRQFILSSKKLLLSDSGFYLCAWSVETGFNYGYTFGSGTRLTVV.